This TCR beta chain derives from a study of CD8+ T cells in alopecia areata. Study background: Tofacitinib administration to treated patients was oral, at 5 to 10 mg twice daily. Findings and caveats of the study: Scalp specimens additionally yield sequences from normal skin's resident alphabeta T cells. Lesional scalp exceeded normal scalp in clonality, especially in alopecia totalis/universalis.

RNA extraction was followed by reverse transcription into cDNA, which acted as the sequencing template. The method was immunoSEQ multiplex PCR; TCRdb's version includes in-frame clones alone and lacks a portion of them. This table has about 210,000 clones, less than 45% appearing once. In the case of this clone: Its specificity is unknown.

V was trimmed by 6 bases and J by 11 bases, leaving 19 bases between them. This CDR3 has 12 amino acids. Germline CDR1 and CDR2: SQVTM and ANQGSEA. Treatment denoted: oral pan-JAK inhibitor, 5-10 mg twice daily. The chain employs TRBV29-1 and TRBJ1-1, with D tentatively TRBD1 (5 bases). The clonotype originates from a human donor with alopecia areata. The starting material was CD4+ T cells sorted from blood, obtained at approximately week 36, from a patient treated with tofacitinib. The CDR3: CSVRDRGQWAFF. The CDR3 DNA sequence: TGCAGCGTGAGGGACCGGGGCCAGTGGGCTTTCTTT.